This is a list of T cell receptor beta chains from one sample in a study of blood T cell repertoires in COVID-19. Clones were sequenced by immunoSEQ multiplex PCR, and TCRdb holds only the in-frame ones, with some missing. The sample holds roughly 180,000 clones, 65% to 85% seen once. The sample was peripheral blood. These receptor sequences come from a woman between 35 and 50 years old with COVID-19, enrolled during active disease. The conserved cysteine and the conserved F or W are not part of the CDR3 here.

j_gene,v_gene,CDR3aa
TRBJ1-1,TRBV4-2,ASSLMTGSGTEAF
TRBJ2-3,TRBV9,ASSASGHLTDTQY
TRBJ1-5,TRBV19,ATAEGAKPQH
TRBJ2-2,TRBV2,ASLSGDNTGELF
TRBJ2-7,TRBV6-6,ASSYPRGDSSYEQY
TRBJ2-7,TRBV7-8,ASSLGQGVEQY
TRBJ2-7,TRBV10-3,AISDKGTGLDEQY
TRBJ1-2,TRBV5-8,ASSPDRDYGYT
TRBJ1-1,TRBV5-1,ASSLGMGAGTEAF
TRBJ2-1,TRBV4-2,ASSLAGGSDEQF
TRBJ1-2,TRBV19,ASSIQGRGYT
TRBJ1-2,TRBV27,ASSLSAAPTNYGYT
TRBJ1-2,TRBV6-6,ASSYTDYGYT
TRBJ1-4,TRBV7-9,ASSYGTGRKKLF
TRBJ1-2,TRBV19,ASSISWTGGVYGYT
TRBJ2-7,TRBV7-2,ASSLAQRVRYEQY
TRBJ2-2,TRBV3-1/TRBV3-2,ASSQDGHYRRTNTGELF
TRBJ2-1,TRBV18,ASSVGGLDEQF
TRBJ2-5,TRBV21-1,ASSTSDKQETQY
TRBJ2-2,TRBV5-5,ASSLDSGSGELF
TRBJ1-3,TRBV6-5,ASSYEAGGSGNTIY
TRBJ1-1,TRBV9,ASSQGAQTEAF
TRBJ1-1,TRBV12-5,ASGFGTGNTEAF
TRBJ1-2,TRBV21-1,ASSKEAQGPGGYT
TRBJ1-2,TRBV13,ASTFRLGERVDGYT
TRBJ2-1,TRBV5-1,ASSMEGLSSYNEQF
TRBJ1-5,TRBV4-2,ASSQDWGGLSNQPQH
TRBJ1-3,TRBV5-4,ASRTPGLTSGNTIY
TRBJ1-1,TRBV6-6,ASRSPGEGTEAF
TRBJ2-2,TRBV18,ASSPDTGSSGELF
TRBJ1-1,TRBV7-3,ASSPGERNTEAF
TRBJ1-4,TRBV9,ASSAGGLQNEKLF
TRBJ1-1,TRBV6-5,ASSYSRGTENTEAF
TRBJ1-4,TRBV5-1,ASSSQGVSEKLF
TRBJ2-2,TRBV18,ASSPSGSGTGELF